This T cell receptor beta chain emerged from a study of cytomegalovirus exposure and HLA in healthy donors. Germline CDR1 is LNHDA and CDR2 is SQIVND (reference sequence). The CDR3 runs to 13 residues. V dropped 7 bases and J dropped 2; count of bases not matched to a gene: 3. Here immunoSEQ multiplex PCR was the method, and the copy in TCRdb shows in-frame clones only, minus some. The sample includes a few hundred thousand clones, 70% to 90% of them seen just once. Note on this clone: Its matching antigen is unknown.

Whole-study results and caveats: 164 TCR beta chains were listed as cytomegalovirus-associated. The tendency of first-cohort TCR clusters to co-occur in the roughly 110 validation repertoires emerged from a later analysis. While the bulk of TCR sequences proved rare, some public TCRs turned up in many donors.

The receptor's source is a woman aged 18-29 years in good health and CMV-seronegative. Input material: PBMCs. The J gene is TRBJ2-7, the V gene TRBV19, with 9 positions matching TRBD2. The CDR3 DNA follows: TGTGCCAGTACATCTAGCGGGGCCTACGAGCAGTACTTC. As protein: CASTSSGAYEQYF.